The T cell receptor beta chain described here comes from a study of beta chain features in type 1 diabetes. V was cut by 5 bases and J by 3 bases, with 19 bases left in between. This CDR3 has 16 residues. Germline V lookup: CDR1 LNHNV, CDR2 YYDKDF (reference sequence). This clone was picked up a small number of times. Isolated RNA was reverse transcribed in full, so expressed TCRB transcripts were sequenced. Sequencing used immunoSEQ multiplex PCR; TCRdb keeps in-frame clones, though not all of them. The data hold just over 600,000 clones, with roughly 15% observed a single time. The material sequenced was naive CD4+ T cells from blood. This receptor was taken from a man younger than 35 in good health. The rearrangement links TRBV15 to TRBJ2-5, with a tentative D call TRBD1 (6 bases). This chain's CDR3 is CATSVQGWYKEETQYF. CDR3 sequence (DNA): TGTGCCACCAGCGTACAGGGATGGTATAAGGAAGAGACCCAGTACTTC.